A single sample is the source of the 16 T cell receptor beta chains below, sequenced in a study of Ad26.COV2.S vaccination and SARS-CoV-2 variants. This sample's treatment: about 20 received Ad26.COV2.S at low or high dose, single or two shots; several received placebo; per-sample allocation not given. On day 63 after the first injection, vaccine and placebo recipients gave samples. The method was immunoSEQ multiplex PCR; TCRdb's version includes in-frame clones alone and lacks a portion of them. Of fewer than 500,000 clones listed, around nine tenths were seen once; the top ten hold 9% to 15%. The starting material was peripheral blood, obtained in a trial of Ad26.COV2.S vaccine versus placebo. The receptors derive from a person between 18 and 59 years old who received the Ad26.COV2.S COVID-19 vaccine or a placebo.

This sequence joins TRBV18 and TRBJ1-1; no definite D call. This CDR3 has 13 residues. Trimming stripped 3 bases from V and 7 bases from J, with 12 bases between. CDR1 is KGHSH and CDR2 is LQKENI in the germline V gene. CDR3 nucleotide sequence: TGTGCCAGCTCACCCCCGCAAGACCGTGAAGCTTTCTTT. Its translation: CASSPPQDREAFF.

The V and J genes are TRBV18 and TRBJ1-1; D call uncertain. CDR1 KGHSH and CDR2 LQKENI come from the germline V gene. Trimming pared 6 bases from V and 0 bases from J, leaving 11 bases between. The CDR3 consists of 14 residues. CDR3 in amino acids: CASSPWPLNTEAFF. Here the CDR3 DNA reads TGTGCCAGCTCCCCTTGGCCGTTGAACACTGAAGCTTTCTTT.

The rearrangement uses TRBV6-1 and TRBJ2-5; TRBD2 matches 8 bases. V lost 1 base, J lost 1 base, and 5 bases stayed unmatched. CDR3 length: 16 residues. Germline lookup yields CDR1 MNHNS and CDR2 SASEGT. The CDR3 sequence: CASSEGVAGLQETQYF. The CDR3 DNA reads as TGTGCCAGCAGTGAAGGGGTAGCGGGGCTCCAAGAGACCCAGTACTTC.

The chain links TRBV10-2 to TRBJ1-2; D possibly corresponds to TRBD1 (5 bases). Trimming removed 8 bases at V and 3 bases at J, with 13 bases between. The CDR3 length is 13 residues. Per germline, CDR1 WSHSY and CDR2 SAAADI. The DNA for the CDR3 is TGCGCCAGCGGCCGGGACTGGGACTATGGCTACACCTTC. Protein product: CASGRDWDYGYTF.

The rearrangement uses TRBV10-3 and TRBJ2-7; no definite D call. V was clipped by 7 bases and J by 0 bases, with 13 bases between them. CDR3 size: 14 residues. CDR1 and CDR2 from the germline V gene are ENHRY and SYGVKD. CDR3 residues: CAIKEDSSSYEQYF. CDR3 nucleotides: TGTGCCATCAAGGAAGACTCGAGCTCCTACGAGCAGTACTTC.

The V call is TRBV7-8, the J call TRBJ1-5, with 12 nucleotides matching TRBD1. CDR3 length: 17 residues. CDR1 and CDR2 (germline): SGHVS, FQNEAQ. Losses at the gene ends were 1 base for V and 5 bases for J; bases not matched to a gene: 6. CDR3 loop: CASSLVPGQGAYQPQHF. In nucleotides, the CDR3 is TGTGCCAGCAGCTTAGTCCCGGGACAGGGGGCCTATCAGCCCCAGCATTTT.

This clone was seen only once. The CDR3 here is CATSDTSGAMYEQFF. The CDR3 DNA reads TGTGCCACCAGTGACACTAGCGGAGCGATGTATGAGCAGTTCTTC. The rearrangement links TRBV24-1 to TRBJ2-1, with 8 bases fitting TRBD2. Trimming at V came to 4 bases and at J to 8 bases, leaving 9 bases not matched to a gene. The CDR3 is 15 amino acids. Per germline, CDR1 KGHDR and CDR2 SFDVKD.

The chain employs TRBV6-2 or TRBV6-3 and TRBJ2-3; 14 bases are a match to TRBD2. J was trimmed by 1 base and V by 4 bases; bases with no gene match: 13. The CDR3 loop spans 20 amino acids. CDR1 and CDR2 (germline): MNHEY, SVGEGT. Here the CDR3 DNA reads TGTGCCAGCAGTTCCGGGACTAGCGGGAGTATGGGAAGGGGCACAGATACGCAGTATTTT. Amino acid sequence: CASSSGTSGSMGRGTDTQYF.

V usage is TRBV4-1 and J usage is TRBJ2-2, with 10 bases that match TRBD1. With V trimmed by 3 bases and J by 3 bases, 7 bases remained unmatched. The germline V gene encodes CDR1 MGHRA and CDR2 YSYEKL. The CDR3 is 17 residues long. CDR3 residues: CASSHPPGTGDTGELFF. The DNA for the CDR3 is TGCGCCAGCAGCCACCCCCCCGGGACAGGGGACACCGGGGAGCTGTTTTTT.

The rearrangement links TRBV5-4 to TRBJ1-1; TRBD1 matches 8 bases. Germline trimming cut 4 bases from V and 5 bases from J; bases unmatched to any gene: 10. This CDR3 comprises 15 residues. CDR1 is SGHNT and CDR2 is YYREEE in the germline V gene (reference sequence). The CDR3 coding sequence is TGTGCCAGCAGCCCCACGACAGGGGAGCAAACTGAAGCTTTCTTT. This gives the protein CASSPTTGEQTEAFF.

This rearrangement joins TRBV11-1 to TRBJ2-5; D perhaps matches TRBD1 (5 bases). The CDR3 length is 15 residues. V gave up 1 base and J gave up 2 bases, with 11 bases separating them. Germline CDR1 reads SGHAT; CDR2 reads FQDESV (reference sequence). CDR3: CASSLDGDRQETQYF. The CDR3 DNA is TGTGCCAGCAGCTTAGATGGAGACAGACAAGAGACCCAGTACTTC.

The V and J genes are TRBV15 and TRBJ2-3; D is possibly TRBD1 or TRBD2 (5 bases each). CDR3 length: 13 amino acids. The V gene's germline CDR1 is LNHNV and CDR2 YYDKDF (reference sequence). V was pared by 2 bases and J by 8 bases, with 11 bases between. CDR3 coding DNA: TGTGCCACCAGCAGAACCGATGGGGGTACGCAGTATTTT. Translated: CATSRTDGGTQYF.

V gene TRBV10-1 combines with J gene TRBJ2-3, with TRBD2 identical over 11 bases. The CDR3 has 18 amino acids. The germline gives CDR1 WNHNN, CDR2 SYGVQD (reference sequence). Trimming cost V 2 bases and J 0 bases; bases outside gene matches: 7. This CDR3 reads CASSEGLAGGPSTDTQYF. The CDR3, as DNA: TGCGCCAGCAGTGAGGGATTAGCGGGAGGGCCCAGCACAGATACGCAGTATTTT.

This clone has only one observation. The chain couples TRBV7-6 to TRBJ2-1; D is uncertain. Trimming removed 2 bases at V and 6 bases at J, with 5 bases between. The germline CDR1 and CDR2 sequences are SGHVS and FNYEAQ. This CDR3 has 12 residues. The CDR3: CASSLNGNEQFF. In DNA form, the CDR3 reads TGTGCCAGCAGCTTAAATGGCAATGAGCAGTTCTTC.

V and J are TRBV7-8 and TRBJ1-4; the D gene is possibly TRBD1 (5 bases). Germline V CDR1 and CDR2: SGHVS, FQNEAQ. The ends were cut back, 1 base at V and 3 bases at J, with 15 bases in the middle. The CDR3 consists of 17 residues. CDR3 nucleotides: TGTGCCAGCAGCTTAGGCGGCAGGGAGGGACCTAATGAAAAACTGTTTTTT. As protein: CASSLGGREGPNEKLFF.

The V gene is TRBV28, the J gene TRBJ1-4, with D tentatively TRBD1 (5 bases). Germline-derived CDR1 and CDR2 are MDHEN and SYDVKM. CDR3 length: 14 amino acids. Trimming left V 4 bases short and J 5 bases short, with 11 bases between. The CDR3: CASSSGTANEKLFF. CDR3 DNA sequence: TGTGCCAGCAGTTCCGGGACGGCAAATGAAAAACTGTTTTTT. The variable domain in full, completed from reference TRBV28 and TRBJ1-4, reads DVKVTQSSRYLVKRTGEKVFLECVQDMDHENMFWYRQDPGLGLRLIYFSYDVKMKEKGDIPEGYSVSREKKERFSLILESASTNQTSMYLCASSSGTANEKLFFGSGTQLSVL.